These T cell receptor beta chains were read from a single sample in a study of T cell repertoires in cytomegalovirus infection. Antigens of these TCRs are unknown. In TCRdb, the reads were re-called with MiXCR into one record per CDR3 protein. The table has tens of thousands of distinct CDR3 sequences, over 15% seen once; the top ten hold 60% to 65%. The sequencing used CD8+ T cells from cultured PBMCs, collected from culture after CMV antigen stimulation. The receptor source for this set is a human donor in good health (CMV status not recorded). Some clones in this sample may be carry-over from other donors' samples. Each CDR3 is given with its conserved first and last residue. Each record gives: D gene, V gene, clone size, J gene, CDR3 protein, CDR3 DNA. D genes are given only for firm matches. The size field is filled for only some rows; it gives once, few, many or a size class.

>NA|TRBV29-1|NA|TRBJ2-7
CSVEHTSTYEQYF
TGCAGCGTTGAGCACACATCCACCTACGAGCAGTACTTC
>NA|TRBV7-8|NA|TRBJ1-3
CASSLSGGSGNTIYF
TGTGCCAGCAGCCTAAGTGGGGGCTCTGGAAACACCATATATTTT
>NA|TRBV7-2|few|TRBJ2-7
CAVWTDSYEQYF
TGTGCCGTTTGGACGGATTCCTACGAGCAGTACTTC
>NA|TRBV2|NA|TRBJ1-2
CATLADWSDGYTF
TGTGCCACCTTGGCGGACTGGAGTGATGGCTACACCTTC
>NA|TRBV7-2|many|TRBJ1-1
CASSLNTGRTTEAFF
TGTGCCAGCAGCTTAAATACCGGAAGGACCACTGAAGCTTTCTTT
>NA|TRBV6-2/TRBV6-3|many|TRBJ2-1
CASSRGDGDEQFF
TGTGCCAGCAGTCGAGGGGACGGGGATGAGCAGTTCTTC
>NA|TRBV5-5|few|TRBJ1-5
CASSLRTSHQPQHF
TGTGCCAGCAGCTTGAGGACATCTCATCAGCCCCAGCATTTT
>TRBD1|TRBV28|NA|TRBJ1-2
CASRIRRMTGGDLRFGYTF
TGTGCCAGCAGGATTCGACGAATGACAGGGGGCGATTTGCGATTTGGCTACACCTTC
>TRBD2|TRBV6-1|NA|TRBJ2-1
CASSETAGRDEQFF
TGTGCCAGCAGTGAAACAGCGGGGAGGGATGAGCAGTTCTTC
>TRBD1|TRBV7-8|few|TRBJ2-3
CASSFSGQGRDTQYF
TGTGCCAGCAGCTTTAGTGGACAGGGAAGAGATACGCAGTATTTT
>TRBD2|TRBV7-8|NA|TRBJ2-5
CASSLAKSGGHLRETQYF
TGTGCCAGCAGCTTAGCGAAGAGCGGGGGGCATTTAAGGGAGACCCAGTACTTC
>NA|TRBV7-6|few|TRBJ2-1
CASSLGTRDNEQFF
TGTGCCAGCAGCTTGGGGACCCGTGACAATGAGCAGTTCTTC
>TRBD1|TRBV19|NA|TRBJ2-7
CASSAFRDRGFYEQYF
TGTGCCAGTAGTGCCTTCCGGGACAGGGGTTTTTACGAGCAGTACTTC
>NA|TRBV7-3|NA|TRBJ2-6
CASSFLTSSGANVLTF
TGTGCCAGCAGCTTTCTTACCTCCTCTGGGGCCAACGTCCTGACTTTC
>NA|TRBV9|few|TRBJ2-6
CASSGVLSGANVLTF
TGTGCCAGCAGTGGGGTCCTTTCTGGGGCCAACGTCCTGACTTTC
>TRBD2|TRBV7-6|NA|TRBJ2-7
CASSLRAREVSYEQYF
TGTGCCAGCAGCTTACGAGCGCGGGAGGTCTCCTACGAGCAGTACTTC
>NA|TRBV7-9|NA|TRBJ2-1
CASSLAVGSSASFEQFF
TGTGCCAGCAGCTTAGCGGTAGGTAGTAGTGCATCGTTTGAGCAGTTCTTC
>NA|TRBV7-2|few|TRBJ2-1
CASSLGMKGEQFF
TGTGCCAGCAGCTTAGGTATGAAGGGTGAGCAGTTCTTC
>TRBD2|TRBV19|few|TRBJ2-1
CASSILAGSTYNEQFF
TGTGCCAGTAGTATACTAGCGGGTTCTACCTACAATGAGCAGTTCTTC
>TRBD1|TRBV7-9|NA|TRBJ2-5
CASSPTGQQETQYF
TGTGCCAGCAGCCCCACGGGACAGCAAGAGACCCAGTACTTC
>TRBD1|TRBV5-5|NA|TRBJ2-7
CASSVTGYEQYF
TGTGCCAGCAGCGTGACAGGGTACGAGCAGTACTTC
>TRBD1|TRBV6-5|few|TRBJ2-7
CASRQGFPGEQYF
TGTGCCAGCAGACAGGGGTTCCCAGGGGAGCAGTACTTC
>NA|TRBV12-3/TRBV12-4|NA|TRBJ2-3
CASSSLALSGTDTQYF
TGTGCCAGCAGTTCACTAGCTCTCTCTGGCACAGATACGCAGTATTTT
>NA|TRBV7-8|NA|TRBJ1-5
CASSLAGRNQPQHF
TGTGCCAGCAGCTTAGCGGGGAGGAATCAGCCCCAGCATTTT
>NA|TRBV2|NA|TRBJ2-7
CASSEAWQATYEQYF
TGTGCCAGCAGTGAAGCCTGGCAGGCCACCTACGAGCAGTACTTC
>NA|TRBV15|NA|TRBJ2-6
CAAAPGKSSGANVLTF
TGTGCCGCCGCTCCGGGGAAGAGCTCTGGGGCCAACGTCCTGACTTTC
>NA|TRBV7-2|NA|TRBJ2-5
CASSLNGGRETQYF
TGTGCCAGCAGCTTAAACGGAGGACGAGAGACCCAGTACTTC
>NA|TRBV7-8|few|TRBJ1-2
CASSPSPVGSRPNYGYTF
TGTGCCAGCAGCCCTTCTCCGGTAGGCAGCCGTCCTAACTATGGCTACACCTTC
>NA|TRBV7-2|NA|TRBJ2-7
CASSLAGYGEQYF
TGTGCCAGCAGCTTAGCCGGCTATGGGGAGCAGTACTTC
>NA|TRBV7-9|NA|TRBJ2-5
CASSLAANRETQYF
TGTGCCAGCAGCTTAGCGGCTAATCGAGAGACCCAGTACTTC
>TRBD1|TRBV4-1|NA|TRBJ2-3
CASSHPEQGATDTQYF
TGCGCCAGCAGCCACCCCGAGCAGGGGGCCACAGATACGCAGTATTTT
>TRBD2|TRBV7-3|few|TRBJ2-1
CASSKTSGAYNEQFF
TGTGCCAGCAGCAAGACTAGCGGGGCCTACAATGAGCAGTTCTTC
>NA|TRBV7-7|few|TRBJ2-3
CASSTLSDTDTQYF
TGTGCCAGCAGCACTCTCTCGGACACAGATACGCAGTATTTT
>NA|TRBV12-3/TRBV12-4|NA|TRBJ1-2
CASSSLIGAWGYTF
TGTGCCAGCAGTTCGCTGATTGGAGCCTGGGGCTACACCTTC
>NA|TRBV7-2|NA|TRBJ2-7
CASSYGSGPDYEQYF
TGTGCCAGCAGCTACGGTAGCGGTCCGGATTACGAGCAGTACTTC
>TRBD2|TRBV7-2|once|TRBJ2-1
CASSPRERGFNEQFF
TGTGCCAGCAGCCCGCGCGAGCGGGGGTTCAATGAGCAGTTCTTC
>NA|TRBV7-9|few|TRBJ2-7
CASSLNGEPYEQYF
TGTGCCAGCAGCTTAAACGGGGAGCCCTACGAGCAGTACTTC
>NA|TRBV28|NA|TRBJ2-2
CASSPLDSAVNELFF
TGTGCCAGCAGTCCTCTGGACTCTGCGGTGAACGAGCTGTTTTTT
>NA|TRBV4-1|few|TRBJ1-1
CASSLYTGGTEAFF
TGCGCCAGCAGCCTTTATACGGGAGGCACTGAAGCTTTCTTT
>NA|TRBV4-1|NA|TRBJ2-1
CASSQAGVEQFF
TGCGCCAGCAGCCAAGCTGGGGTGGAGCAGTTCTTC
>TRBD1|TRBV7-9|few|TRBJ1-3
CASLGQEGSGNTIYF
TGTGCCAGCTTGGGACAGGAGGGCTCTGGAAACACCATATATTTT
>TRBD2|TRBV28|NA|TRBJ2-3
CASSSLLAGGDTDTQYF
TGTGCCAGCAGTTCCCTCCTAGCGGGAGGAGACACAGATACGCAGTATTTT
>TRBD2|TRBV7-6|NA|TRBJ2-5
CASSPQAGAIETQYF
TGTGCCAGCAGCCCCCAAGCGGGGGCTATCGAGACCCAGTACTTC
>NA|TRBV9|NA|TRBJ1-2
CASSEDEDF
TGTGCCAGCAGCGAGGACGAGGACTTC
>NA|TRBV2|many|TRBJ1-1
CASRSSMNTEAFF
TGTGCCAGCAGAAGCAGCATGAACACTGAAGCTTTCTTT
>NA|TRBV7-8|medium-sized|TRBJ1-1
CASSLSSVPTEAFF
TGTGCCAGCAGCTTATCCTCGGTACCCACTGAAGCTTTCTTT
>NA|TRBV7-6|NA|TRBJ2-1
CASSPKWGLTYNEQFF
TGTGCCAGCAGCCCCAAGTGGGGGTTAACCTACAATGAGCAGTTCTTC
>TRBD2|TRBV12-3/TRBV12-4|few|TRBJ2-1
CASSLGGREQFF
TGTGCCAGCAGTTTGGGCGGGAGAGAGCAGTTCTTC
>NA|TRBV7-2|few|TRBJ2-5
CASSHGFGRKETQYF
TGTGCCAGCAGCCACGGATTCGGGCGGAAAGAGACCCAGTACTTC
>TRBD1|TRBV12-3/TRBV12-4|few|TRBJ1-2
CASSLAPSGGIRGYTF
TGTGCCAGCAGTTTAGCCCCTTCAGGGGGTATTCGTGGCTACACCTTC
>TRBD1|TRBV28|few|TRBJ1-2
CASSTTGFEGYTF
TGTGCCAGCAGTACGACAGGGTTTGAGGGCTACACCTTC